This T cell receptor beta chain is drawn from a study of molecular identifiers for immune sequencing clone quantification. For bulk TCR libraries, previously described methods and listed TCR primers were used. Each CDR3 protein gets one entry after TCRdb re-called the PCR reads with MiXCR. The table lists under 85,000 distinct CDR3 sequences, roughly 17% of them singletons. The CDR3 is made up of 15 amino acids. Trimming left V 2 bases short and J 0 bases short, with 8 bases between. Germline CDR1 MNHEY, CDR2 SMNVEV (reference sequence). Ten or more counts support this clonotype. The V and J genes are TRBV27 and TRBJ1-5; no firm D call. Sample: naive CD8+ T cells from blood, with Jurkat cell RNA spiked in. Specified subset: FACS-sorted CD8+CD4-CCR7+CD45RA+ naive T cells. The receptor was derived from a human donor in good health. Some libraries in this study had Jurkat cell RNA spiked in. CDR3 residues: CASSLVRNSNQPQHF. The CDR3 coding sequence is TGTGCCAGCAGTTTAGTCCGGAATAGCAATCAGCCCCAGCATTTT.